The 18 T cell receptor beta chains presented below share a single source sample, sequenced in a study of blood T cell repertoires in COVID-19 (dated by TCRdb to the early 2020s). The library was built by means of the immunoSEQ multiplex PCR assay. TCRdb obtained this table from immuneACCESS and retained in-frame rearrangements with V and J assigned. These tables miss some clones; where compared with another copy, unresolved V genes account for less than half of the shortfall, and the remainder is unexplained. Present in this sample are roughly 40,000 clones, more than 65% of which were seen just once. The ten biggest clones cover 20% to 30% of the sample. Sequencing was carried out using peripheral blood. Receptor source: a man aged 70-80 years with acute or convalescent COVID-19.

CDR3 sequence (DNA): TGTGCCAGCACCGCGACTACTTCTGGAAACACCATATATTTT. Translation gives CASTATTSGNTIYF. This rearrangement joins TRBV5-8 to TRBJ1-3; D gene ambiguous. Trimming removed 6 bases from V and 1 base from J, with 11 bases in between. Germline assignment: CDR1 SGHTS and CDR2 YDEGEE. The CDR3 covers 14 residues.

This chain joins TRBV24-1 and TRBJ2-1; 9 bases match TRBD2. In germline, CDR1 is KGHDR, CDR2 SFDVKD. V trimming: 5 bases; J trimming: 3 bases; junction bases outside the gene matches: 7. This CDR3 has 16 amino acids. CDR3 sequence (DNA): TGTGCCACCAGTGGGGGGCGGGAGGGTAGCTACAATGAGCAGTTCTTC. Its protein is CATSGGREGSYNEQFF.

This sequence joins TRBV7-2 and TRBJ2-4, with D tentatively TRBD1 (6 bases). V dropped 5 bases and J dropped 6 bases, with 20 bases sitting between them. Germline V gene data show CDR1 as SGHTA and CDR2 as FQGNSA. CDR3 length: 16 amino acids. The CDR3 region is CASSLIGRGRSNIQYF. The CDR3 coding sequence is TGTGCCAGCAGCCTAATCGGCAGGGGCAGATCAAACATTCAGTACTTC.

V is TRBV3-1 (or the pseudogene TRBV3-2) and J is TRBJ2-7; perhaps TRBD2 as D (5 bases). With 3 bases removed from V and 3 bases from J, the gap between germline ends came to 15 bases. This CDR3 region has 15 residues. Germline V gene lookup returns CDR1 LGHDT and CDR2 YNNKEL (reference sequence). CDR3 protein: CASSQAPGIDYEQYF. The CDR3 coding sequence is TGTGCCAGCAGCCAGGCCCCGGGGATTGACTACGAGCAGTACTTC.

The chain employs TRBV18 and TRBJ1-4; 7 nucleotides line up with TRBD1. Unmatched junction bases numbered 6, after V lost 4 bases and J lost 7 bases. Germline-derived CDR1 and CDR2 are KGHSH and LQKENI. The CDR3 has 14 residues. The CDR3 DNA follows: TGTGCCAGCTCACGTCAGGGGACAGCTGAAAAACTGTTTTTT. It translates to CASSRQGTAEKLFF.

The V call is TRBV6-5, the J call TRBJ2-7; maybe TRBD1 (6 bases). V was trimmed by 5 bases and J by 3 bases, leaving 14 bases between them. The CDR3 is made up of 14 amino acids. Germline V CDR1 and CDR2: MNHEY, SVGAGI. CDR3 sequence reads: CASSLQGTRYEQYF. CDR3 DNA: TGTGCCAGCAGTCTACAGGGTACCCGCTACGAGCAGTACTTC.

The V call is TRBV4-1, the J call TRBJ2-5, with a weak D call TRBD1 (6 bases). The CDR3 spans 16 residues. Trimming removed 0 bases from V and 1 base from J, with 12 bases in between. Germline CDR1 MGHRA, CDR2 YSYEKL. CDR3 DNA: TGCGCCAGCAGCCAAGATTTCTGGGACACCCAAGAGACCCAGTACTTC. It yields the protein CASSQDFWDTQETQYF.

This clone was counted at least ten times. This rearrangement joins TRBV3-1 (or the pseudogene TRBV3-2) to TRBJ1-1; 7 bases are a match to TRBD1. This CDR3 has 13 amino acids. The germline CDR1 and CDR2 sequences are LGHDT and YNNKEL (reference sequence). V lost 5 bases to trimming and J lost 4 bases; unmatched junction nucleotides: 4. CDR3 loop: CASSAQGTTEAFF. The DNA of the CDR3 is TGTGCCAGCAGCGCACAGGGGACCACTGAAGCTTTCTTT.

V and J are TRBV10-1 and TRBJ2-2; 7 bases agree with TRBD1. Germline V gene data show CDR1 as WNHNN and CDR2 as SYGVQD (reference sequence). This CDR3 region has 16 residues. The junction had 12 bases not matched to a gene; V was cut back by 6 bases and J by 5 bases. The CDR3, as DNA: TGCGCCAGCAGACCCGGAGACAGGGTGGGGACCGGGGAGCTGTTTTTT. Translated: CASRPGDRVGTGELFF.

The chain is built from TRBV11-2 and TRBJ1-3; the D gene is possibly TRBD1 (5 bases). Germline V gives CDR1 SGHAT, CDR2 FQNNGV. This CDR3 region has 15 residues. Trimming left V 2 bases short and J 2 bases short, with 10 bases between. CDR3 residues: CASSLSGFAGNTIYF. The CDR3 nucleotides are TGTGCCAGCAGCTTATCAGGGTTTGCTGGAAACACCATATATTTT.

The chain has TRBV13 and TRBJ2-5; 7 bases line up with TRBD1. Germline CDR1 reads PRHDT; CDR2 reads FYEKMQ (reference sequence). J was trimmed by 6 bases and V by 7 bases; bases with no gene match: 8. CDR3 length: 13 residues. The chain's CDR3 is CASTLEGGKTQYF. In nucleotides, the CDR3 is TGTGCCAGCACCTTGGAAGGGGGCAAGACCCAGTACTTC.

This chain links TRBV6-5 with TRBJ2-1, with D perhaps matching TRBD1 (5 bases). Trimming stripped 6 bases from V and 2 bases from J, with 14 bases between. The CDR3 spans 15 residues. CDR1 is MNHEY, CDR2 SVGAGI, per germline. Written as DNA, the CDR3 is TGTGCCAGCAGGACGTCAACAGGCACCTACAATGAGCAGTTCTTC. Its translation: CASRTSTGTYNEQFF.

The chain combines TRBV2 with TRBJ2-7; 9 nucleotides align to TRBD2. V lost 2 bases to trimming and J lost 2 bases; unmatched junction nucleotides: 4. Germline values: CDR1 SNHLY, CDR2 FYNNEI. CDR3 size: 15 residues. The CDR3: CASSENSGRPYEQYF. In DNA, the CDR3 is TGTGCCAGCAGTGAAAATAGCGGGAGACCCTACGAGCAGTACTTC.

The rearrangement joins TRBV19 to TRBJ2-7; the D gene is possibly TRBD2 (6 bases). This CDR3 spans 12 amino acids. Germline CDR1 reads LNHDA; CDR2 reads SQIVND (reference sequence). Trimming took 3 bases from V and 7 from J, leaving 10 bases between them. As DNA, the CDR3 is TGTGCCAGTAGTATTGGAGGGTCGGAGCAGTACTTC. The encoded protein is CASSIGGSEQYF.

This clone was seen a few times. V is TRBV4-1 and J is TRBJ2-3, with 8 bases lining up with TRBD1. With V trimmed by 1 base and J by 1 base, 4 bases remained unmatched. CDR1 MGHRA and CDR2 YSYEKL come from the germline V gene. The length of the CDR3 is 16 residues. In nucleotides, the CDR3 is TGCGCCAGCAGCCAAGTGGAGGACAGGGGCACAGATACGCAGTATTTT. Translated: CASSQVEDRGTDTQYF.

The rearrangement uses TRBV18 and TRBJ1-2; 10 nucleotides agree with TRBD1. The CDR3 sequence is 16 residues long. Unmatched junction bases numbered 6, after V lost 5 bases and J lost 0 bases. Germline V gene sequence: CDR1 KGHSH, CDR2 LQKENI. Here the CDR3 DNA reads TGTGCCAGCTCATCTGACAGGGGGCAAACTAACTATGGCTACACCTTC. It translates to CASSSDRGQTNYGYTF.

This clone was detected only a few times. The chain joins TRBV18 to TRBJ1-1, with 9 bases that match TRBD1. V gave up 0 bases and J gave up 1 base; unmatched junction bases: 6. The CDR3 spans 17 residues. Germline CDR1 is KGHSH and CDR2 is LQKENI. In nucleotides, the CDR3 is TGTGCCAGCTCACCACCTGGACAGGGGCTCAGGAACACTGAAGCTTTCTTT. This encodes CASSPPGQGLRNTEAFF. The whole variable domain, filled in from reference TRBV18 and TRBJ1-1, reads NAGVMQNPRHLVRRRGQEARLRCSPMKGHSHVYWYRQLPEEGLKFMVYLQKENIIDESGMPKERFSAEFPKEGPSILRIQQVVRGDSAAYFCASSPPGQGLRNTEAFFGQGTRLTVV.

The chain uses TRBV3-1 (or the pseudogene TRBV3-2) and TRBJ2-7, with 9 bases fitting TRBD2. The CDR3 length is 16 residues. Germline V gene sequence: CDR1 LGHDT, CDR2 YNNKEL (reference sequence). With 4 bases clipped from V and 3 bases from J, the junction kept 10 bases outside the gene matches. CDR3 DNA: TGTGCCAGCAGCCCAGGAGTAGCGGGAGCCGGCTACGAGCAGTACTTC. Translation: CASSPGVAGAGYEQYF.